A single sample is the source of the 14 T cell receptor beta chains below, sequenced in a study of blood T cell repertoires in COVID-19. The repertoire was sequenced with immunoSEQ multiplex PCR; TCRdb's copy has only in-frame clones and lacks some. The sample carries around 330,000 clones, about 91% recorded once. The sequenced material came from PBMCs or T cells enriched from blood (not recorded which). The receptors stem from a woman aged 40 to 50 who had recovered from COVID-19.

The rearrangement joins TRBV27 to TRBJ1-2; D remains unclear. Trimming pared 0 bases from V and 4 bases from J, leaving 18 bases between. CDR3 length equals 17 residues. CDR1 is MNHEY, CDR2 SMNVEV, per germline (reference sequence). The CDR3 bases are TGTGCCAGCAGTTTATCGATGTCCCTTGGTAGTCGCTATGGCTACACCTTC. Its translation is CASSLSMSLGSRYGYTF.

This clone came up once. CDR3 loop: CASSQEMTGGFGNTGELFF. The CDR3 DNA follows: TGCGCCAGCAGCCAAGAAATGACAGGGGGCTTTGGGAACACCGGGGAGCTGTTTTTT. The J gene is TRBJ2-2, the V gene TRBV4-3; 10 bases fit TRBD1. Germline V lookup: CDR1 LGHNA, CDR2 YSLEER. This CDR3 region has 19 residues. Trimming at V came to 0 bases and at J to 1 base, leaving 8 bases not matched to a gene.

In this sample, this clone turned up once. The gene calls are TRBV28 and TRBJ1-6; the match to TRBD1 covers 7 bases. The CDR3 sequence is 15 residues long. The germline gives CDR1 MDHEN, CDR2 SYDVKM. J gave up 6 bases and V 5 bases, and 7 bases lay outside the gene matches. CDR3 region: CASSTTGFSNSPLHF. DNA of the CDR3: TGTGCCAGCAGTACGACAGGGTTCAGTAATTCACCCCTCCACTTT.

The chain couples TRBV29-1 to TRBJ2-1; D may be TRBD2 (5 bases). Germline assignment: CDR1 SQVTM and CDR2 ANQGSEA. This CDR3 is 13 amino acids long. Trimming pared 5 bases from V and 3 bases from J, leaving 11 bases between. CDR3 nucleotides: TGCAGCGTTCCGGACTCCGACTACAATGAGCAGTTCTTC. It yields the protein CSVPDSDYNEQFF.

This chain joins TRBV3-1 (or the pseudogene TRBV3-2) and TRBJ2-1; 9 bases line up with TRBD1. Germline V gives CDR1 LGHDT, CDR2 YNNKEL (reference sequence). The CDR3 has 15 residues. Trimming at V came to 7 bases and at J to 9 bases, leaving 13 bases not matched to a gene. CDR3 amino acids: CASTLWGQGGGEQFF. As DNA, the CDR3 is TGTGCCAGCACGCTTTGGGGACAGGGAGGGGGTGAGCAGTTCTTC.

The V gene is TRBV10-2, the J gene TRBJ1-4; D is possibly TRBD1 (5 bases). From germline, CDR1 is WSHSY and CDR2 SAAADI. The V end was cut by 0 bases, the J end by 4 bases, with 9 bases between. This CDR3 has 15 residues. This chain's CDR3 is CASSESDSYNEKLFF. CDR3 bases: TGCGCCAGCAGTGAGTCTGACAGTTATAATGAAAAACTGTTTTTT.

This clone was recorded only once. The rearrangement links TRBV7-2 to TRBJ2-5, with D tentatively TRBD2 (6 bases). Germline-derived CDR1 and CDR2 are SGHTA and FQGNSA. The V end was cut by 5 bases, the J end by 5 bases, with 12 bases between. The CDR3 runs to 13 residues. The CDR3 DNA follows: TGTGCCAGCAGCCCCGGGAGAACTGAGACCCAGTACTTC. Its protein product is CASSPGRTETQYF.

The chain combines TRBV5-1 with TRBJ1-1; no reliable D call. Looked up from germline, CDR1 is SGHRS and CDR2 is YFSETQ. The V gene lost 4 bases and the J gene lost 1 base, with 8 bases spanning the gap. This CDR3 comprises 13 residues. The CDR3 coding sequence is TGCGCCAGCAGCCACACAGAGAACACTGAAGCTTTCTTT. Its translation is CASSHTENTEAFF.

CDR3 protein: CASSTSPYEQYF. In DNA form, the CDR3 reads TGTGCCAGCAGTACTAGCCCGTACGAGCAGTACTTC. The chain couples TRBV12-3 or TRBV12-4 to TRBJ2-7, with D possibly being TRBD2 (6 bases). The CDR3 totals 12 residues. V gave up 5 bases and J gave up 4 bases, with 9 bases separating them.

This chain connects TRBV4-3 to TRBJ2-1; TRBD1 aligns across 12 bases. V dropped 0 bases and J dropped 5; count of bases not matched to a gene: 14. CDR1 and CDR2 (germline): LGHNA, YSLEER. The CDR3 is made up of 20 amino acids. The CDR3 DNA follows: TGCGCCAGCAGCCAAGAATACTGGGACAGGGGGCCGGTTCGCGACAATGAGCAGTTCTTC. It is translated as CASSQEYWDRGPVRDNEQFF.

Only a few counts were recorded for this clone. This chain connects TRBV2 to TRBJ1-1; D gene uncertain. This CDR3 is built from 11 residues. CDR1 SNHLY and CDR2 FYNNEI come from the germline V gene. V was pared by 8 bases and J by 3 bases, with 7 bases between. The DNA of the CDR3 is TGTGCCAGCTCGGGTGACACTGAAGCTTTCTTT. It is translated as CASSGDTEAFF. The variable domain in full, with the rest retrieved from reference TRBV2 and TRBJ1-1, is EPEVTQTPSHQVTQMGQEVILRCVPISNHLYFYWYRQILGQKVEFLVSFYNNEISEKSEIFDDQFSVERPDGSNFTLKIRSTKLEDSAMYFCASSGDTEAFFGQGTRLTVV.

Comment on this clone: The junction shows a germline mismatch at one end, possibly a read error. The rearrangement joins TRBV7-7 to TRBJ1-1; D is unresolved. The CDR3 runs to 13 residues. Germline V gene sequence: CDR1 SSHAT, CDR2 FNYEAQ (reference sequence). This chain's CDR3 is CASSARVNTEAFF. The CDR3 nucleotides read TGTGCTAGCAGCGCCCGGGTGAACACTGAAGCTTTCTTT.

This clone was seen just once. V is TRBV7-9 and J is TRBJ1-4; D is uncertain. The CDR3 contains 17 residues. CDR1 and CDR2 (germline): SEHNR, FQNEAQ (reference sequence). V was trimmed by 2 bases and J by 2 bases, leaving 15 bases between them. Here the CDR3 reads CASSLIGSSRTNEKLFF. The CDR3 DNA reads as TGTGCCAGCAGCTTAATAGGTTCTTCGAGGACTAATGAAAAACTGTTTTTT.

In its sample, this clone was seen once. This rearrangement joins TRBV28 to TRBJ1-1, with D possibly being TRBD1 (5 bases). Germline CDR1 reads MDHEN; CDR2 reads SYDVKM. V lost 3 bases and J lost 7, with 9 bases in between. This CDR3 region has 12 residues. CDR3 DNA: TGTGCCAGCAGTTTTCGGACACATGAAGCTTTCTTT. This sequence encodes CASSFRTHEAFF.